Shown below are 5 T cell receptor beta chains from a single sample sequenced in a study of blood T cell repertoires in COVID-19. Sequenced by immunoSEQ multiplex PCR; TCRdb stores in-frame clones only, minus some. Found here are tens of thousands of clones, just under 85% of them singletons; the top ten hold approximately 35%. The sample consisted of peripheral blood. Receptors originate from a man aged 70-80 years with acute or convalescent COVID-19.

The V and J genes are TRBV29-1 and TRBJ2-3, with 9 bases that match TRBD1. CDR1 SQVTM and CDR2 ANQGSEA come from the germline V gene. V shed 5 bases, J shed 3 bases, and the junction held 6 bases outside the gene matches. This CDR3 region has 14 residues. The CDR3 spells CSVPGQGSTDTQYF. The CDR3 DNA follows: TGCAGCGTTCCAGGACAGGGGAGTACAGATACGCAGTATTTT.

The chain uses TRBV3-1 (or the pseudogene TRBV3-2) and TRBJ1-2; D is possibly TRBD1 (6 bases). Trimming cost V 5 bases and J 2 bases, with 12 bases left between them. The CDR3 is 14 amino acids. Germline V gene sequence: CDR1 LGHDT, CDR2 YNNKEL (reference sequence). CDR3 sequence reads: CASSARGLNYGYTF. In DNA form, the CDR3 reads TGTGCCAGCAGCGCCAGGGGCCTCAACTATGGCTACACCTTC.

The chain joins TRBV3-1 (or the pseudogene TRBV3-2) to TRBJ1-4, with D possibly TRBD1 on 5 matching bases. Germline V lookup: CDR1 LGHDT, CDR2 YNNKEL (reference sequence). V lost 8 bases to trimming and J lost 8 bases, with 18 bases between them. There are 14 residues in the CDR3. CDR3: CASGVVDRGEKLFF. Written as DNA, the CDR3 is TGTGCCAGCGGGGTGGTCGATAGGGGAGAAAAACTGTTTTTT.

The CDR3 DNA is TGCGCCAGCAACCCGGACAGATTAGCCGGGGAGCTGTTTTTT. It translates to CASNPDRLAGELFF. The chain is built from TRBV5-1 and TRBJ2-2; a possible D gene is TRBD1 (6 bases). CDR3 size: 14 residues. Trimming took 6 bases from V and 6 from J, leaving 15 bases between them. Germline V gene lookup returns CDR1 SGHRS and CDR2 YFSETQ.

V usage is TRBV6-5 and J usage is TRBJ2-7; D possibly corresponds to TRBD1 (6 bases). The CDR3 runs to 15 residues. Deletions cut 0 bases from V and 0 bases from J, with 9 bases between. CDR1 and CDR2 from the germline V gene are MNHEY and SVGAGI. CDR3 sequence reads: CASSYSGDISYEQYF. CDR3 DNA sequence: TGTGCCAGCAGTTACTCGGGGGACATCTCCTACGAGCAGTACTTC.